This TCR beta chain originates from a study of T cells in Graves' hyperthyroidism and ophthalmopathy. Study-wide points: Most expanded thyroid clonotypes above 0.001 also appeared in blood.

This clonotype was observed many times. What it binds is not known. The CDR3 runs to 12 residues. Trimming took 2 bases from V and 5 from J, leaving 9 bases between them. Germline CDR1 DFQATT, CDR2 SNEGSKA (reference sequence). Disease duration was under 3 months in the ophthalmopathy patients, who also had a Clinical Activity Score of at least 3 and a NOSPECS grade of at least 4. Used for diagnoses were clinical symptoms, serum thyroxine and TRAb, thyroid ultrasound and orbital computed tomography. RNA transcripts were the template for amplifying TCR beta CDR3 regions. An initial round of RT-PCR targeting the TCR CDR3 relied on the HTBI primer set. TCRdb ran MiXCR on the multiplex PCR reads and lists one entry per CDR3 protein. The table has 560,000 or so distinct CDR3 sequences, nearly 20% seen once.

The sequencing input was blood. The TCR originated in a man in his forties or fifties with Graves' ophthalmopathy. The V and J genes are TRBV20-1 and TRBJ2-5, with no clear D. The CDR3 nucleotides are TGCAGTGCTAGACCCAGCGCCGAGACCCAGTACTTC. It is translated as CSARPSAETQYF.